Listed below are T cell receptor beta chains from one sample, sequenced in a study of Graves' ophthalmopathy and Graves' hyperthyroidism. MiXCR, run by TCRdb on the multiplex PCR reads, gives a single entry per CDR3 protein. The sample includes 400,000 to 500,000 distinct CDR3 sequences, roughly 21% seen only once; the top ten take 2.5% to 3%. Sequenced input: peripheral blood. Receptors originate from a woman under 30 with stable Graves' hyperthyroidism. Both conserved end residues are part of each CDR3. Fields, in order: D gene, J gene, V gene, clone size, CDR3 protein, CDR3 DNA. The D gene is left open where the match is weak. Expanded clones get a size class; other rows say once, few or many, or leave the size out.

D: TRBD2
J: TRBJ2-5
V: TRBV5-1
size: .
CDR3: CASSGAGEFGGETQYF
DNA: TGCGCCAGCAGTGGAGCGGGAGAGTTTGGTGGAGAGACCCAGTACTTC

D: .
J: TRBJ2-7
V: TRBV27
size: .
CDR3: CASSLAQNPVGEQYF
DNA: TGTGCCAGCAGTTTAGCGCAGAACCCGGTTGGCGAGCAGTACTTC

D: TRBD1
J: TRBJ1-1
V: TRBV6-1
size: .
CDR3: CASTLQGGTEAFF
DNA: TGTGCCAGCACCCTACAGGGGGGCACTGAAGCTTTCTTT

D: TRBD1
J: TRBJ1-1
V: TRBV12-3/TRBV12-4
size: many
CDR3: CASSVRDRGLSEAFF
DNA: TGTGCCAGCAGTGTCCGGGACAGGGGATTATCTGAAGCTTTCTTT

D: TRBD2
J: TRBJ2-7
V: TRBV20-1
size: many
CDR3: CSARDLGTSGYEQYF
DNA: TGCAGTGCTAGAGATCTAGGAACTAGCGGCTACGAGCAGTACTTC

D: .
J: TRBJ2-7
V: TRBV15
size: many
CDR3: CATSRSPTGTAIYEQYF
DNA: TGTGCCACCAGCAGATCCCCAACAGGGACCGCCATCTACGAGCAGTACTTC

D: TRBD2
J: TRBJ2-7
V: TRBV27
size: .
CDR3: CASSSGLAEVHEQYF
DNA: TGTGCCAGCAGTTCAGGACTAGCGGAAGTCCACGAGCAGTACTTC

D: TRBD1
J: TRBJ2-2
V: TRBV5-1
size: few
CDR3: CASSLQGAHTGELFF
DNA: TGCGCCAGCAGCTTACAGGGGGCTCACACCGGGGAGCTGTTTTTT

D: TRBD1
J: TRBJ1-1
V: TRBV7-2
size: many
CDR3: CASSAGQRRGAFF
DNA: TGTGCCAGCAGCGCGGGACAGAGACGAGGAGCTTTCTTT

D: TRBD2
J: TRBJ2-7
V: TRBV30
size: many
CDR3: CAWSVSGGSYEQYF
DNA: TGTGCCTGGAGTGTAAGCGGGGGATCCTACGAGCAGTACTTC

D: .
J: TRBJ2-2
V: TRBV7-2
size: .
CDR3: CASSPPRGGTGELFF
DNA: TGTGCCAGCAGCCCCCCCAGGGGTGGCACCGGGGAGCTGTTTTTT

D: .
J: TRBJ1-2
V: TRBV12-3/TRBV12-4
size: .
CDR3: CANTSTSTGANYGYTF
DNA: TGTGCCAACACCTCGACCTCGACAGGCGCTAACTATGGCTACACCTTC

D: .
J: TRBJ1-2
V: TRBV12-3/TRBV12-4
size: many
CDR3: CASSPARDYGYTF
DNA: TGTGCCAGCAGCCCTGCCCGAGACTATGGCTACACCTTC

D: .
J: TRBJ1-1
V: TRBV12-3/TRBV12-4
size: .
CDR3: CASSLARGRGGTEAFF
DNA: TGTGCCAGCAGTTTAGCCCGAGGTAGGGGGGGGACTGAAGCTTTCTTT

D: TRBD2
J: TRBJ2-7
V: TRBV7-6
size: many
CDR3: CASSHRFSGKPNYEQYF
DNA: TGTGCCAGCAGCCACCGTTTTAGCGGGAAGCCTAATTACGAGCAGTACTTC

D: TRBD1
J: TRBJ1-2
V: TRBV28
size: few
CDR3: CASSPPGTETYGYTF
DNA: TGTGCCAGCAGCCCTCCCGGGACAGAGACATATGGCTACACCTTC

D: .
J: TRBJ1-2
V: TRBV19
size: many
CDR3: CASSIDGTPGGYGYTF
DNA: TGTGCCAGTAGTATAGACGGGACCCCAGGAGGCTATGGCTACACCTTC

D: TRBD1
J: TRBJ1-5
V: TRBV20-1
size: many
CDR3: CSARGQGGYSNQPQHF
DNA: TGCAGTGCTAGAGGACAGGGGGGGTATAGCAATCAGCCCCAGCATTTT

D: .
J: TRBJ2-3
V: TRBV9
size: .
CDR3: CAISVDFTDTQYF
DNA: TGTGCCATCAGCGTAGATTTCACAGATACGCAGTATTTT

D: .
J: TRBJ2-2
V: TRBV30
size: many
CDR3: CAWRTTTNTGELFF
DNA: TGTGCCTGGAGGACGACAACGAACACCGGGGAGCTGTTTTTT

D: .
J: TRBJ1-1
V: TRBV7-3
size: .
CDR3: CASTPGAQNTEAFF
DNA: TGTGCCAGCACGCCGGGGGCGCAGAACACTGAAGCTTTCTTT

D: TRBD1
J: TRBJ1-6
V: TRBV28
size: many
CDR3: CASSTGTAPEALHF
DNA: TGTGCCAGCAGTACCGGGACAGCTCCTGAGGCCCTCCACTTT

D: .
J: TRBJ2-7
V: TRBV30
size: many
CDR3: CAWSVLGGLSYEQYF
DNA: TGTGCCTGGAGTGTACTGGGTGGACTCTCCTACGAGCAGTACTTC

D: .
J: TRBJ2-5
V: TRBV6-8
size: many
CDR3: CASSRGEETQYF
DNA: TGTGCCAGCAGCCGGGGCGAAGAGACCCAGTACTTC

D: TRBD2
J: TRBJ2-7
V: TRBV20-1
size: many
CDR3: CSARGLLAESSYEQYF
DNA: TGCAGTGCTAGAGGTCTCCTAGCGGAATCATCCTACGAGCAGTACTTC